This TCR beta chain was profiled in a study of cytomegalovirus exposure and HLA in healthy donors. Study-wide background: Unique TCR beta sequences numbering 117 million came from 150 million to 200 million T cells in an earlier analysis. Study-wide findings and caveats: Reportedly, diagnosis of cytomegalovirus status by the classifier showed high specificity and sensitivity. Accurate prediction of most subjects' HLA-A and HLA-B alleles from TCR beta sequences was reported.

The CDR3 extends over 14 amino acids. Per the germline V gene, CDR1 is SGHTA and CDR2 is FQGNSA. As for this clone: Its antigen is still unknown. The junction shows a germline mismatch at one end, possibly a read error. This sample also contains other DNA sequences that code for the same CDR3.

PCR primers comprised 60 Vbeta and 13 Jbeta primers. Sequencing used immunoSEQ multiplex PCR; TCRdb keeps in-frame clones, though not all of them. The sample consists of 100,000 to 150,000 clones, 65% to 90% of them appearing once. The material sequenced was PBMCs. This sequence was found in a man aged 25-40 years in good health and CMV-seronegative. The rearrangement joins TRBV7-2 to TRBJ2-7, with D possibly matching TRBD1 (5 bases). The CDR3 coding sequence is TGCGCCAGCAGCGAACAGGTTGCCTCCTACGAGCAGTACTTC. Protein sequence: CASSEQVASYEQYF.